The 30 T cell receptor beta chains below come from one sample, sequenced in a study of blood T cell repertoires in COVID-19. Clones were sequenced by immunoSEQ multiplex PCR, and TCRdb holds only the in-frame ones, with some missing. Found here are around 60,000 clones, roughly 72% of them singletons; the top ten hold roughly 4.9%. The specimen sequenced was peripheral blood. The receptors derive from a woman aged 70 to 79 with COVID-19, enrolled during active disease.

V usage is TRBV10-3 and J usage is TRBJ2-2, with 7 bases identical to TRBD1. J was trimmed by 2 bases and V by 6 bases; bases with no gene match: 3. Germline V gene sequence: CDR1 ENHRY, CDR2 SYGVKD. The CDR3 has 14 residues. The CDR3, as DNA: TGTGCCATCAGGGACAGGCCTAACACCGGGGAGCTGTTTTTT. Its protein is CAIRDRPNTGELFF.

This rearrangement joins TRBV7-3 to TRBJ2-1; 11 nucleotides match TRBD1. CDR3 length equals 16 residues. The germline V gene encodes CDR1 SGHTA and CDR2 FQGTGA. With 0 bases clipped from V and 4 bases from J, the junction kept 2 bases outside the gene matches. In DNA, the CDR3 is TGTGCCAGCAGCTTAACCGGGACAGGGGGTTACAATGAGCAGTTCTTC. Translated: CASSLTGTGGYNEQFF.

This CDR3 reads CASSRGLAGGPADTQYF. The CDR3 DNA is TGTGCCAGTAGTAGAGGGCTAGCGGGAGGGCCCGCAGATACGCAGTATTTT. This chain joins TRBV19 and TRBJ2-3, with 12 bases matching TRBD2. The CDR3 covers 17 residues. The V gene's germline CDR1 is LNHDA and CDR2 SQIVND (reference sequence). Germline trimming cut 4 bases from V and 4 bases from J; bases unmatched to any gene: 9. The full variable domain, with the rest looked up from reference TRBV19 and TRBJ2-3, is DGGITQSPKYLFRKEGQNVTLSCEQNLNHDAMYWYRQDPGQGLRLIYYSQIVNDFQKGDIAEGYSVSREKKESFPLTVTSAQKNPTAFYLCASSRGLAGGPADTQYFGPGTRLTVL.

V usage is TRBV7-9 and J usage is TRBJ2-5; 14 positions match TRBD2. Germline lookup yields CDR1 SEHNR and CDR2 FQNEAQ (reference sequence). Trimming removed 5 bases from V and 4 bases from J; junction bases left unmatched: 6. There are 16 residues in the CDR3. Written as DNA, the CDR3 is TGTGCCAGCAGCACTCCGGGACTAGCGGGAGCAGAGACCCAGTACTTC. Its translation: CASSTPGLAGAETQYF.

The V and J genes are TRBV5-6 and TRBJ2-7, with 8 nucleotides matching TRBD1. Germline CDR1 SGHDT, CDR2 YYEEEE. The CDR3 consists of 15 residues. Trimming took 2 bases from V and 1 from J; bases not matched to a gene: 5. The DNA for the CDR3 is TGTGCCAGCAGCTTTGACAGGGGAGGTTCCTACGAGCAGTACTTC. Protein sequence: CASSFDRGGSYEQYF.

This chain connects TRBV18 to TRBJ1-4; a weak D match, TRBD1 (5 bases). Germline V CDR1 and CDR2: KGHSH, LQKENI. V lost 3 bases to trimming and J lost 4 bases, with 12 bases between them. This CDR3 has 15 amino acids. The CDR3 DNA is TGTGCCAGCTCACCTTTGACAGATCTTAATGAAAAACTGTTTTTT. Protein: CASSPLTDLNEKLFF. Filled out from reference TRBV18 and TRBJ1-4, the complete variable domain reads NAGVMQNPRHLVRRRGQEARLRCSPMKGHSHVYWYRQLPEEGLKFMVYLQKENIIDESGMPKERFSAEFPKEGPSILRIQQVVRGDSAAYFCASSPLTDLNEKLFFGSGTQLSVL.

The J gene is TRBJ2-3, the V gene TRBV14; 10 positions agree with TRBD2. Unmatched junction bases numbered 10, after V lost 4 bases and J lost 3 bases. Germline V gene data show CDR1 as SGHDN and CDR2 as FVKESK. There are 17 residues in the CDR3. The CDR3 DNA reads TGTGCCAGCAGCCTGAGACGAACTAGCGGGATGACAGATACGCAGTATTTT. Amino acids: CASSLRRTSGMTDTQYF.

This clone was observed once. This chain uses TRBV6-5 with TRBJ2-1; TRBD2 matches 12 bases. This CDR3 spans 16 amino acids. Trimming took 0 bases from V and 7 from J; bases not matched to a gene: 4. CDR1 MNHEY and CDR2 SVGAGI come from the germline V gene. This CDR3 reads CASSYSLAGGLNEQFF. The DNA of the CDR3 is TGTGCCAGCAGTTACTCGCTAGCGGGAGGGCTTAATGAGCAGTTCTTC.

The chain employs TRBV7-2 and TRBJ1-3, with 8 nucleotides matching TRBD1. Germline values: CDR1 SGHTA, CDR2 FQGNSA. The CDR3 runs 17 residues. V trimming: 0 bases; J trimming: 0 bases; junction bases outside the gene matches: 4. The CDR3 spells CASSLATGARSGNTIYF. In DNA form, the CDR3 reads TGTGCCAGCAGCTTAGCGACAGGGGCCCGCTCTGGAAACACCATATATTTT.

In its sample, this clone was seen once. V is TRBV29-1 and J is TRBJ1-1, with D unresolved. Germline V lookup: CDR1 SQVTM, CDR2 ANQGSEA. V gave up 7 bases and J gave up 0 bases, with 12 bases separating them. This CDR3 is built from 13 residues. CDR3 nucleotides: TGCAGCGCAGAAGAGGAGCTGAACACTGAAGCTTTCTTT. Translation: CSAEEELNTEAFF.

V and J are TRBV19 and TRBJ2-2; 8 nucleotides agree with TRBD1. After removal of 5 bases from V and 4 bases from J, the junction contained 9 bases not matched to a gene. CDR1 and CDR2 (germline): LNHDA, SQIVND (reference sequence). This CDR3 has 16 residues. This CDR3 reads CASSPPGQGGTGELFF. The DNA of the CDR3 is TGTGCCAGTAGTCCCCCAGGACAGGGAGGCACCGGGGAGCTGTTTTTT.

This clone was found a few times. V is TRBV18 and J is TRBJ1-2; D unclear. Germline CDR1 KGHSH, CDR2 LQKENI. Between the trimmed V and J ends, which lost 2 bases and 7 bases, there was a span of 17 bases. The CDR3 is made up of 15 amino acids. The CDR3 spells CASSPSAAARGGYTF. The CDR3, as DNA: TGTGCCAGCTCACCATCTGCAGCGGCGAGAGGTGGCTACACCTTC.

There are a few counts of this clone. This chain connects TRBV19 to TRBJ1-2, with 11 positions matching TRBD1. CDR1 LNHDA and CDR2 SQIVND come from the germline V gene (reference sequence). This CDR3 contains 15 residues. Germline trimming cut 2 bases from V and 8 bases from J; bases unmatched to any gene: 7. CDR3 DNA sequence: TGTGCCAGTAGTATACCGGGACAGGGGGATCAGGGCTACACCTTC. The encoded protein is CASSIPGQGDQGYTF.

This clone was seen a handful of times. This rearrangement joins TRBV27 to TRBJ2-7; 7 positions agree with TRBD1. CDR1 and CDR2 (germline): MNHEY, SMNVEV (reference sequence). Trimming removed 8 bases from V and 0 bases from J; junction bases left unmatched: 7. CDR3 size: 14 residues. The CDR3: CASPEGACSYEQYV. In DNA, the CDR3 is TGTGCCAGCCCCGAGGGGGCTTGCTCCTACGAGCAGTACGTC.

V gene TRBV28 combines with J gene TRBJ1-2, with D maybe TRBD1 (6 bases). The CDR3 covers 11 residues. The V end lost 7 bases, the J end lost 7 bases, and 10 bases lay between the germline ends. Per germline, CDR1 MDHEN and CDR2 SYDVKM. This chain's CDR3 is CASTGVGGYTF. CDR3 DNA sequence: TGTGCCAGCACAGGGGTAGGTGGCTACACCTTC.

This clone was counted at least ten times. CDR3 coding DNA: TGCGCCAGCAGCCAGGGCTGGGTGTTTCAGTTGAACACTGAAGCTTTCTTT. This gives the protein CASSQGWVFQLNTEAFF. V gene TRBV4-1 combines with J gene TRBJ1-1, with D uncertain. The CDR3 covers 17 residues. Trimming cost V 3 bases and J 0 bases, with 17 bases left between them. Per germline, CDR1 MGHRA and CDR2 YSYEKL.

The V call is TRBV2, the J call TRBJ2-3, with 9 bases matching TRBD1. CDR1 and CDR2 from the germline V gene are SNHLY and FYNNEI. V shed 7 bases, J shed 8 bases, and the junction held 4 bases outside the gene matches. The CDR3 loop spans 12 amino acids. The CDR3: CASTPGQGTQYF. The CDR3 DNA reads TGTGCCAGCACTCCGGGACAGGGTACGCAGTATTTT.

This chain connects TRBV9 to TRBJ2-7, with a possible D match to TRBD2 (5 bases). Germline loops: CDR1 SGDLS, CDR2 YYNGEE. This CDR3 region has 15 residues. Between the trimmed V and J ends, which lost 4 bases and 3 bases, there was a span of 17 bases. CDR3 sequence: CASSPGLKGLYEQYF. In nucleotides, the CDR3 is TGTGCCAGCAGCCCCGGACTCAAGGGTCTCTACGAGCAGTACTTC.

Only one count was recorded for this clone. The chain uses TRBV18 and TRBJ2-2; 12 bases line up with TRBD2. Per the germline V gene, CDR1 is KGHSH and CDR2 is LQKENI. The CDR3 is 17 residues long. Trimming took 5 bases from V and 4 from J; bases not matched to a gene: 8. In DNA, the CDR3 is TGTGCCAGCTCATCCCCCAGACTAGCGGGAGCCACCGGGGAGCTGTTTTTT. This translates into CASSSPRLAGATGELFF. Full variable domain (outside the CDR3, taken from reference TRBV18 and TRBJ2-2): NAGVMQNPRHLVRRRGQEARLRCSPMKGHSHVYWYRQLPEEGLKFMVYLQKENIIDESGMPKERFSAEFPKEGPSILRIQQVVRGDSAAYFCASSSPRLAGATGELFFGEGSRLTVL.

V and J are TRBV5-4 and TRBJ2-2; 10 bases are shared with TRBD2. This CDR3 has 17 residues. The germline gives CDR1 SGHNT, CDR2 YYREEE (reference sequence). J was trimmed by 5 bases and V by 4 bases; bases with no gene match: 11. The chain's CDR3 is CASSRGLASSSTGELFF. CDR3 sequence (DNA): TGTGCCAGCAGCCGGGGACTAGCGTCGAGTAGTACCGGGGAGCTGTTTTTT.

This CDR3 reads CASSFGYSYEQYV. CDR3 coding DNA: TGTGCCAGCAGCTTTGGCTACAGTTACGAGCAGTACGTC. The genes are TRBV5-5 and TRBJ2-7; D not certain. There are 13 residues in the CDR3. Germline CDR1 and CDR2: SGHKS and YYEKEE (reference sequence). Trimming took 2 bases from V and 4 from J, leaving 10 bases between them.

This clone was seen a handful of times. The V gene is TRBV6-2 or TRBV6-3, the J gene TRBJ2-1; possible D gene TRBD2, 6 bases. The germline V and J ends were trimmed by 0 bases and 5 bases, with 14 bases remaining between them. The CDR3 length is 16 residues. CDR1 and CDR2 from the germline V gene are MNHEY and SVGEGT. The CDR3 DNA follows: TGTGCCAGCAGTTACTCGATGGGACTGGTCAACAATGAGCAGTTCTTC. This codes for CASSYSMGLVNNEQFF.

The chain links TRBV5-1 to TRBJ1-1, with 8 bases fitting TRBD1. Germline V gene lookup returns CDR1 SGHRS and CDR2 YFSETQ. J lost 7 bases, V lost 4 bases, and 9 bases had no gene match. The CDR3 has 14 residues. CDR3 residues: CASSGTTGANEAFF. The CDR3 region has the DNA TGCGCCAGCAGCGGGACGACAGGGGCGAATGAAGCTTTCTTT.

Points on this clone: An end of the junction differs from the germline gene, which may be a read error. The chain recombines TRBV6-5 with TRBJ2-3, with 8 bases aligning to TRBD1. The germline gives CDR1 MNHEY, CDR2 SVGAGI. The CDR3 is 15 residues long. CDR3 protein: CASSYSPGGTDTQYF. The CDR3, as DNA: TGTGCCAGCAGTTACTCGCCAGGGGGCACCGATACGCAGTATTTT.

The chain recombines TRBV7-2 with TRBJ2-7; TRBD1 agrees at 10 bases. The CDR3 covers 14 residues. Germline V CDR1 and CDR2: SGHTA, FQGNSA. Losses at the gene ends were 5 bases for V and 9 bases for J; bases not matched to a gene: 10. The CDR3 reads CASSPGTGEAGQYF. In DNA form, the CDR3 reads TGTGCCAGCAGCCCCGGGACAGGGGAGGCTGGGCAGTACTTC. Looking up the rest from reference TRBV7-2 and TRBJ2-7 gives the full variable domain: GAGVSQSPSNKVTEKGKDVELRCDPISGHTALYWYRQSLGQGLEFLIYFQGNSAPDKSGLPSDRFSAERTGGSVSTLTIQRTQQEDSAVYLCASSPGTGEAGQYFGPGTRLTVT.

The chain is built from TRBV19 and TRBJ1-2, with a possible D match to TRBD1 (5 bases). Germline lookup yields CDR1 LNHDA and CDR2 SQIVND (reference sequence). The V end lost 3 bases, the J end lost 7 bases, and 18 bases lay between the germline ends. The CDR3 has 15 residues. The CDR3 here is CASSMKGLPTIGYTF. CDR3 DNA: TGTGCCAGTAGTATGAAGGGACTCCCCACTATTGGCTACACCTTC.

The chain recombines TRBV18 with TRBJ2-3, with a possible D match to TRBD2 (5 bases). The CDR3 contains 15 residues. Germline CDR1 is KGHSH and CDR2 is LQKENI. Deletions cut 1 base from V and 1 base from J, with 9 bases between. The DNA of the CDR3 is TGTGCCAGCTCACCACAGGCGGGCCGCACAGATACGCAGTATTTT. Translated: CASSPQAGRTDTQYF.

This chain joins TRBV14 and TRBJ1-6; 9 bases are a match to TRBD1. CDR1 is SGHDN, CDR2 FVKESK, per germline. The V segment lost 4 bases and the J segment 4 bases; nucleotides outside the gene matches: 8. The CDR3 totals 17 residues. The CDR3 DNA follows: TGTGCCAGCAGCCTAACCGGGACAGGGTATTATAATTCACCCCTCCACTTT. Translation: CASSLTGTGYYNSPLHF.

V is TRBV6-1 and J is TRBJ1-2; 9 positions match TRBD1. CDR1 is MNHNS, CDR2 SASEGT, per germline. The V and J ends lost 3 bases and 6 bases, in that order; junction bases with no gene match: 8. CDR3 length equals 15 residues. The CDR3 DNA reads TGTGCCAGCAGTGATCAGAGCCGGGACAGGGATGGCTACACCTTC. It yields the protein CASSDQSRDRDGYTF.

V is TRBV7-6 and J is TRBJ1-1; TRBD1 matches at 8 bases. Germline V lookup: CDR1 SGHVS, CDR2 FNYEAQ. Trimming at V came to 3 bases and at J to 3 bases, leaving 15 bases not matched to a gene. The CDR3 consists of 18 residues. The CDR3 coding sequence is TGTGCCAGCAGCTTGAGGGCGACAGGGGCCGGTCGGGACACTGAAGCTTTCTTT. This codes for CASSLRATGAGRDTEAFF.